This T cell receptor (beta chain) was sequenced during a study of cytomegalovirus exposure and HLA in healthy donors. Findings and caveats of the study: Later analysis associated a missense DCLRE1C variant with TCR beta V- and J-gene trimming.

The PCR contained 60 Vbeta and 13 Jbeta primers. The protocol was immunoSEQ multiplex PCR, while the TCRdb copy is restricted to in-frame clones and leaves out a portion. This sample has some 170,000 clones; roughly four fifths occur once, and the top ten carry roughly 4.9%. Of note for this clone: The target antigen is unknown.

The CDR3 loop spans 15 amino acids. V lost 5 bases and J lost 6; bases outside the gene matches: 11. Germline loops: CDR1 MGHRA, CDR2 YSYEKL. This TCR derives from a woman younger than 30 in good health and CMV-seropositive. The sequenced material came from PBMCs. This rearrangement joins TRBV4-1 to TRBJ1-2; 8 bases line up with TRBD1. The CDR3 protein is CASSYPAQGGDGYTF. CDR3 bases: TGCGCCAGCAGCTACCCGGCACAGGGGGGGGATGGCTACACCTTC.